Sequencing of this T cell receptor (beta chain) was carried out in a study of blood T cell repertoires in COVID-19 (dated by TCRdb to 2020 to 2022). At the level of the whole study: Samples from collaborators originated in the United States, Italy and Spain and spanned both the acute and convalescent phases of COVID-19. Where HLA class I and class II types were available, the types were taken from metadata supplied by the sample provider, not from assay-based typing. Deeply sampled blood TCRbeta repertoires from subjects exposed to, actively infected with, or recovered from COVID-19 were included in the dataset. The repertoires were released in a freely available public database meant as a resource for research on the immune response to SARS-CoV-2. Nearly every sample came with metadata listing a de-identified subject ID, COVID-19 status, age in years and sex. The samples were drawn from two sources: the first 160 participants of the ongoing ImmuneRACE study, and 1,000 to 1,500 subjects contributed by 6 global collaborators. The material from the prospective study consisted of cDNA or gDNA derived from T cells, B-cell-depleted T cells, or PBMCs.

On the study overall, not on this receptor specifically: The quantity of clinical and demographic metadata differed by source and by participant and was supplied without curation.

The CDR3 contains 13 residues, cysteine and phenylalanine counted. The sequence is cut down to CDR3 DNA, 39 bases in frame from base 1. V loses 4 bases of germline sequence and J loses 3 bases, and the interval between the two ends is 10 bases. CDR1 SGHKS and CDR2 YYEKEE were looked up in the germline V gene (reference sequence). TCRbeta CDR3 regions were amplified from genomic DNA by means of the immunoSEQ Assay, a bias-controlled multiplex PCR. Under the source paper's analysis protocol: The number of nucleated cells in each sample was estimated from the amplification of reference gene primers within the assay. To quantify the absolute abundance of each unique TCRbeta CDR3 rearrangement, sequence reads were collapsed and filtered. For each sample, productive Simpson clonality was calculated by taking the square root of Simpson's diversity index across productive rearrangements. This is the immuneACCESS table as TCRdb keeps it, with only in-frame sequences that have V and J called. A part of the clones is gone; compared with another copy, unresolved V genes explain less than half, and the rest is unexplained. That table furnishes V, J and clone size, whereas the DNA furnished D and trimming. The sample data list 150,000 to 200,000 clones, and approximately 85% of these were observed just once. Around 9.5% of the sample comes from the top ten.

This clone was found a few times. Its specific antigen is unknown. Per-base qualities were not stored, and no clone one base away is much larger. Participants in the prospective study were aged roughly 18 to 90 years, lived in 24 United States geographic areas, and enrolled through a virtual design. In the prospective study, participants were assigned to cohorts based on the clinical history participants reported in a screening survey and a study questionnaire. Recovered participants in ImmuneRACE Cohort 3 were defined by two consecutive negative NP/OP PCR tests, clearance by a healthcare professional, or resolution of symptoms. In the prospective study, mobile phlebotomists collected whole blood, serum and a nasopharyngeal or oropharyngeal swab from each participant. Over an approximately two-month period, participants in the prospective study had the option of providing additional blood draws and questionnaires. Prospective study blood samples were shipped either frozen or at room temperature before DNA extraction.

The receptor's source is a young woman who had recovered from COVID-19. The sample was PBMCs or T cells enriched from blood (not recorded which). The chain joins TRBV5-5 to TRBJ1-1; the D gene is unclear. The sequenced DNA is TGTGCCAGCAGCCCCGTGGCAGACACTGAAGCTTTCTTT. This sequence encodes CASSPVADTEAFF.